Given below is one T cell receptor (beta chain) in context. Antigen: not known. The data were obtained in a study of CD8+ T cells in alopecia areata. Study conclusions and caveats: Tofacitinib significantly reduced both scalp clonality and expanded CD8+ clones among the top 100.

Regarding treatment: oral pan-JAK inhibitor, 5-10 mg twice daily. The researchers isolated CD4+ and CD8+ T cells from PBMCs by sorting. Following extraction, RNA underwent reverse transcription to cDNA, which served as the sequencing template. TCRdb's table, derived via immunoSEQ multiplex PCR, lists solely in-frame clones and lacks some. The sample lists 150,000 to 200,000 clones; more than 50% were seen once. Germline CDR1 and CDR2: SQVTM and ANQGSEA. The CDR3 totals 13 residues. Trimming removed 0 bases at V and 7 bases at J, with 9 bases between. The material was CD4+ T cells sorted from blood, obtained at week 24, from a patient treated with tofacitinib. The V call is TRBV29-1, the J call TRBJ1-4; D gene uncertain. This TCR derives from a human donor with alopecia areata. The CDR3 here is CSVEDQEAEKLFF. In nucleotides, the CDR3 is TGCAGCGTTGAAGATCAGGAGGCTGAAAAACTGTTTTTT.